This TCR beta chain emerged from a study of T cells in Graves' hyperthyroidism and ophthalmopathy. Authors of the study amplified TCR beta CDR3 regions from RNA transcripts. Initially, a first-round RT-PCR of the TCR CDR3 employed the HTBI primer set. Via MiXCR, TCRdb re-called the multiplex PCR reads, giving one row per CDR3 protein. The sample records 700,000 to 850,000 distinct CDR3 sequences, just over 35% being singletons. V was pared by 7 bases and J by 0 bases, with 12 bases of the junction left unmatched. The germline V gene has CDR1 LNHDA and CDR2 SQIVND (reference sequence). This CDR3 spans 17 amino acids.

The sequence was obtained from a woman aged 40 to 49 with Graves' hyperthyroidism. This chain connects TRBV19 to TRBJ2-7; 10 nucleotides agree with TRBD2. The source material was blood. In DNA, the CDR3 is TGTGCCAGTACCCGGGGGGCTAGCGGGGGAAGCTCCTACGAGCAGTACTTC. Its translation is CASTRGASGGSSYEQYF. Filled out from reference TRBV19 and TRBJ2-7, the complete variable domain reads DGGITQSPKYLFRKEGQNVTLSCEQNLNHDAMYWYRQDPGQGLRLIYYSQIVNDFQKGDIAEGYSVSREKKESFPLTVTSAQKNPTAFYLCASTRGASGGSSYEQYFGPGTRLTVT.